This record covers a single T cell receptor (beta chain). This clonotype has a count of ten or more. Its antigen is unknown. The record has no base qualities; no much larger clone is one base away. Ends trimmed: V by 6 bases, J by 8 bases; bases unmatched to a gene: 9. The CDR3 runs 13 amino acids, cysteine and phenylalanine included. The DNA shown is the 39-base CDR3, in frame from base 1. Library preparation employed multiplex PCR. These reads were obtained on an Illumina HiSeq 4000. iRepertoire HTBI primers and Arm-PCR amplification of CDR3 regions were used to construct TCR beta libraries. Before sequencing, the PCR products underwent gel purification. The study's processing was this. Across samples, some 62 TRBV and over 11 TRBJ segments were identified and used for gene usage analysis of CDR3 amino acid clonotypes. Filtered high-quality paired reads were merged into contigs using COPE and FqMerger. Contigs were aligned with BLAST to IMGT TRBV, TRBD and TRBJ reference genes, and CDR3 was defined per IMGT. Clonotypes above 0.1% frequency were classified as highly expanded clones. Shannon entropy was used to measure repertoire diversity, and the Gini coefficient was used to measure V-J evenness. Clonotypes shared by more than one individual were considered public. The public reads were run again by TCRdb, first through fastp at Q25 and then through MiXCR, and only productive beta chains were kept. Each CDR3 protein gets just one entry, which takes the most common genes and DNA from the rows behind it. V and J calls and clone size were set by TCRdb, not the authors. In all, the sample holds about 530,000 distinct CDR3 sequences, and 15% to 20% of those were seen once. The ten largest make up 25% of the sample.

Sample time point, as interpreted from the label and publication: newly diagnosed GD, antithyroid drugs for less than 3 months. For both TCR sequencing and RNA sequencing, RNA was extracted from PBMCs using TRIzol. Graves' disease was diagnosed according to American Thyroid Association guidelines. Patients for the study were recruited at an endocrinology department in Xi'an, China. Each patient gave roughly 8.4 milliliters of peripheral blood, collected in an EDTA anticoagulant tube. PBMCs were isolated by Ficoll Paque Plus density gradient separation without further T cell sorting. RNA quality was checked with an Agilent 2100 Bioanalyzer and agarose gel, and concentration with a NanoDrop 2000. This record belongs to a study of regulatory T cells in long-lasting Graves disease (dated by TCRdb to about 2021). Background for the entire study: In the newly diagnosed Graves' disease group, patients had been taking antithyroid drugs for less than 3 months. Patients with persistent Graves' disease were compared with patients with newly diagnosed Graves' disease using TCR sequencing and RNA sequencing of peripheral blood. A total of about 33 samples underwent TCR sequencing: about 13 from persistent and approximately 20 from newly diagnosed Graves' disease patients. The study was conducted in China and was registered as a clinical trial. The paper as a whole reports these results and caveats: A larger number of public clonotypes was shared among persistent patients (approximately 2,500) than among newly diagnosed patients (around 970). Only the TCR beta chain was sequenced and analyzed. Because the primary lesion, thyroid tissue, could not be accessed, the study looked at peripheral blood alone. Compared with newly diagnosed patients, patients with persistent Graves' disease had lower TCR Shannon entropy and fewer highly expanded clones, which suggests clonal expansion. TRBV28, TRBJ1-2 and TRBJ2-5 were preferentially used in persistent disease, while TRBV20-1 and TRBJ2-1 were favored in newly diagnosed disease. The small sample size was acknowledged by the authors as a limitation that may reduce accuracy.

This same sample was also taken into another study, of T cells in Graves' hyperthyroidism and ophthalmopathy. According to the second study: A patient counted as having stable Graves' hyperthyroidism if no progression to ophthalmopathy occurred over 18 months of follow-up. Hyperthyroidism patients were aged 18 to 65 years and newly diagnosed, with disease duration of less than 2 months. Exclusion was applied to patients with uncontrolled infections, other autoimmune diseases, pregnancy or lactation. Clinical symptoms, serum thyroxine and TRAb, thyroid ultrasound, and orbital computed tomography formed the basis for the diagnoses. A first-round RT-PCR of the TCR CDR3 used the HTBI primer set with the Qiagen OneStep RT-PCR kit. Most expanded thyroid clonotypes (frequency above 0.001) were also found in blood, which suggests that blood repertoires may mirror thyroid immune responses. A 13 V-J signature model separated ophthalmopathy from stable hyperthyroidism, with 87.88% sensitivity and approximately 81% specificity in cross-validation and 80%/75% in testing. In validation, the model predicted progression to ophthalmopathy a median of roughly 6.2 months before onset, with about 71% sensitivity and roughly 73% specificity. TCR V-J signatures able to tell the groups apart were searched for in a discovery cohort of 90 to 100 patients, of whom around 42 had Graves' ophthalmopathy and about 55 had stable Graves' hyperthyroidism. An independent validation cohort of around 19 hyperthyroidism patients and about 15 patients who later progressed to ophthalmopathy tested prospective prediction of ophthalmopathy. The approximately 97 discovery patients were randomly divided into training and test sets at a 7:3 ratio. In addition, the study compared T-cell repertoires in thyroid tissue and in blood from about 6 Graves' hyperthyroidism patients. After blood sampling, hyperthyroidism patients were treated with methimazole at a starting dose of 30 mg daily, and ophthalmopathy patients were treated with high-dose intravenous methylprednisolone. A second multiplex PCR round built the libraries, followed by size selection and purification. Libraries were sequenced paired-end with 100 bp reads on an Illumina HiSeq2000. Raw data were processed with SOAPnuke, discarding reads with adapters, uncalled bases, mean Phred below 15, or no exact constant-primer or identifier match. COPE v1.2.5 was used to merge the high-quality paired reads, and each unique nucleotide sequence was defined as a clonotype. MiTCR v1.1 was used to align clonotypes to the IMGT TRBV, TRBD and TRBJ reference segments. Only V-J combinations with frequency above 0.0001, covering approximately 99% of repertoires, were analysed. The TCS score was defined as F50 (clonal expansion) divided by E x V (chaos), with BLOSUM62-based TCRdist calculated between CDR3 peptides within each V-J. Welch's t-statistics and random forest reduced 500 to 650 V-J features to roughly 13, which were used in a naive Bayes classifier (R e1071). No statistical method was used to set the sample size in advance, and investigators knew the group allocation. According to the paper, TCR Vbeta CDR3 sequencing was carried out on 135 peripheral blood samples, which came from about 45 ophthalmopathy, 75 to 80 hyperthyroidism and approximately 17 progressor patients.

The specimen was peripheral blood mononuclear cells (PBMCs), collected at new diagnosis, from a patient treated with antithyroid drugs. The sequence was collected from a woman aged 35 to 60 with Graves disease. Donor details come from another sample of the same person, matched by shared clones. The rearrangement combines TRBV12-3 or TRBV12-4 with TRBJ1-2, and 7 junctional nucleotides match TRBD1. CDR3 region: CASRPGGTMGYTF. The DNA sequence reads TGTGCCAGCAGACCAGGGGGTACTATGGGCTACACCTTC.